A selection of T cell receptor beta chains follows, all from one sample in a study of shared clonotypes between healthy human individuals. Using immunoSEQ multiplex PCR, the repertoire was profiled, and TCRdb retains in-frame clones only, with some absent. The profile covers about 1,800,000 clones, with approximately 94% appearing a single time and 1% to 1.5% taken by the ten largest. Sequencing was carried out using naive CD8+ T cells sorted from blood. These receptors were taken from a man aged 18 to 30 in good health. The conserved cysteine and the conserved F or W are not part of the CDR3 here. The order of the fields is clone size, J gene, V gene, CDR3 protein. The listing skips clone size in some rows; elsewhere it reads once, few, many or a size class.

size: -; J: TRBJ2-3; V: TRBV30; CDR3: AWSDRELSTDTQY
size: -; J: TRBJ1-1; V: TRBV6-5; CDR3: ASSLAVPNTEAF
size: -; J: TRBJ2-1; V: TRBV2; CDR3: ASRWTSGSSYNEQF
size: -; J: TRBJ1-5; V: TRBV19; CDR3: ASSKGDRGQPQH
size: -; J: TRBJ1-6; V: TRBV30; CDR3: AWSVGGHDNSPLH
size: -; J: TRBJ1-2; V: TRBV4-3; CDR3: ASSPGPGTGYGYT
size: -; J: TRBJ2-7; V: TRBV27; CDR3: ASSLSGDRPQY
size: -; J: TRBJ2-7; V: TRBV4-1; CDR3: ASSYDSARGGPNEQY
size: -; J: TRBJ1-5; V: TRBV19; CDR3: ASSIAGGGWGQPQH
size: -; J: TRBJ1-2; V: TRBV5-4; CDR3: ASSLGTYGYT
size: -; J: TRBJ2-1; V: TRBV19; CDR3: ASSMATDLDEQF
size: -; J: TRBJ2-7; V: TRBV23-1; CDR3: ASSLSPGPNYYEQY
size: -; J: TRBJ2-7; V: TRBV11-2; CDR3: ASSYRGSTYEQY
size: -; J: TRBJ1-2; V: TRBV10-3; CDR3: AIRNETGGGYT
size: -; J: TRBJ2-7; V: TRBV27; CDR3: ASSPTGVHEQY
size: -; J: -; V: TRBV29-1; CDR3: SVGFQGSSYEQY
size: -; J: TRBJ2-3; V: TRBV6-5; CDR3: ASSLTGVTDTQY
size: -; J: TRBJ2-3; V: TRBV2; CDR3: ASKWTSGGGGGDTQY
size: -; J: TRBJ1-2; V: TRBV9; CDR3: ASSQGGEVYGYT
size: -; J: TRBJ1-1; V: TRBV19; CDR3: ASRITGWTEAF
size: -; J: TRBJ2-7; V: TRBV6-1; CDR3: ASSERMTLGEQY
size: -; J: TRBJ2-7; V: TRBV6-6; CDR3: ASSNLDRDSRYEQY
size: -; J: TRBJ2-1; V: TRBV4-2; CDR3: ASSHSSGEDNEQF
size: -; J: TRBJ2-7; V: TRBV5-6; CDR3: ASSGTGADTYEQY
size: -; J: TRBJ1-4; V: TRBV27; CDR3: ASSLDSATNEKLF
size: -; J: TRBJ1-4; V: TRBV11-2; CDR3: ASSLGGRHEKLF
size: -; J: TRBJ1-1; V: TRBV9; CDR3: ASSSPGTGNTEAF
size: -; J: TRBJ2-7; V: TRBV6-5; CDR3: ASTQTGTGSLEQY
size: -; J: TRBJ2-7; V: TRBV10-3; CDR3: AISDPDRVDYEQY
size: once; J: TRBJ1-4; V: TRBV6-5; CDR3: ASSPKSTVQKLF
size: few; J: TRBJ1-1; V: TRBV4-1; CDR3: ASSLLKGNTEAF
size: -; J: TRBJ2-1; V: TRBV27; CDR3: ASSSASYNEQF
size: -; J: TRBJ2-7; V: TRBV27; CDR3: ASSLLGTRDRAREQY
size: -; J: TRBJ2-7; V: TRBV2; CDR3: ASSEPSGSYEQY
size: -; J: TRBJ2-7; V: TRBV19; CDR3: ASSIDLAGSYEQY
size: -; J: TRBJ2-7; V: TRBV6-5; CDR3: ASSYSGGTMTYEQY
size: -; J: TRBJ2-7; V: TRBV7-8; CDR3: ASSLGGVREQY
size: -; J: TRBJ1-1; V: TRBV9; CDR3: ASSVDVGTEAF
size: -; J: TRBJ2-7; V: TRBV19; CDR3: ASSTQTGADGYEQY
size: -; J: TRBJ2-7; V: TRBV11-2; CDR3: ASSLVVGGEQY
size: -; J: TRBJ2-7; V: TRBV7-9; CDR3: ASSLPPKGDKLSYEQY
size: once; J: TRBJ1-4; V: TRBV27; CDR3: ASRGDRDEKLF
size: -; J: TRBJ2-2; V: TRBV5-1; CDR3: ASSFTGGSAGELF
size: -; J: TRBJ2-2; V: TRBV6-5; CDR3: ASSSGNTGELF
size: once; J: TRBJ2-7; V: TRBV27; CDR3: ASSNDRDRAYEQY
size: -; J: TRBJ2-7; V: TRBV4-3; CDR3: ASSLSSGTIATEQY
size: -; J: TRBJ1-1; V: TRBV6-4; CDR3: ASREGGQAF
size: -; J: TRBJ1-5; V: TRBV19; CDR3: ASSPWEQGLGQPQH
size: -; J: TRBJ1-4; V: TRBV11-2; CDR3: ASSFPRENEKLF
size: -; J: TRBJ2-2; V: TRBV2; CDR3: ASSEQGSPNTGELF
size: -; J: TRBJ1-1; V: TRBV4-1; CDR3: ASSPGEGAIEAF
size: -; J: TRBJ2-2; V: TRBV19; CDR3: ATRQEENTGELF
size: -; J: TRBJ2-7; V: TRBV7-9; CDR3: ASSSIRGQGAVHEQY
size: once; J: TRBJ2-2; V: TRBV5-1; CDR3: ASSQRDPRAGELF
size: -; J: TRBJ1-3; V: TRBV7-9; CDR3: ASSFPGGDSGNTIY
size: -; J: TRBJ1-2; V: TRBV19; CDR3: ASRQGRGYT
size: -; J: TRBJ1-6; V: TRBV27; CDR3: ASSLGAGTYNSPLH
size: -; J: TRBJ2-1; V: TRBV27; CDR3: ASSLDHAGAANEQF
size: -; J: TRBJ2-3; V: TRBV6-5; CDR3: ASSPGTGGTDTQY